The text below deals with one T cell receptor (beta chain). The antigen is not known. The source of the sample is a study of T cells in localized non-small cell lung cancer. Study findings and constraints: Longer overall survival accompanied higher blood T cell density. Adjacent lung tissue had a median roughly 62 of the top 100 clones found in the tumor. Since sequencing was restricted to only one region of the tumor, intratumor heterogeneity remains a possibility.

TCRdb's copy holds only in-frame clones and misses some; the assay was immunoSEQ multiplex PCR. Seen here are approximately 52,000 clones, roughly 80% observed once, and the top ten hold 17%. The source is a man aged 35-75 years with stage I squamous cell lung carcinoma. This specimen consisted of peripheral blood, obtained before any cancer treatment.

The DNA of the CDR3 is TGTGCCAGCAGCTTGGTAGGGTTGGGAGGTGGCTACACCTTC. It codes for CASSLVGLGGGYTF. The chain recombines TRBV5-4 with TRBJ1-2; D ambiguous. Between the trimmed V and J ends, which lost 0 bases and 7 bases, there was a span of 13 bases. The CDR3 consists of 14 residues. Germline loops: CDR1 SGHNT, CDR2 YYREEE (reference sequence).